The 3 T cell receptor beta chains in this list originate from one sample, sequenced in a study of blood T cell repertoires in COVID-19. Clones were sequenced by immunoSEQ multiplex PCR, and TCRdb holds only the in-frame ones, with some missing. The table shows 250,000 to 400,000 clones, with 89% occurring only once. The specimen sequenced was PBMCs or T cells enriched from blood (not recorded which). These receptors came from a man between 60 and 70 years old who had recovered from COVID-19.

This clone was picked up one time. The rearrangement links TRBV11-3 to TRBJ2-3, with 11 positions matching TRBD2. Germline trimming cut 1 base from V and 3 bases from J; bases unmatched to any gene: 9. Germline values: CDR1 SGHNT, CDR2 YENEEA. This CDR3 spans 18 amino acids. CDR3: CASSLGRKLAGATDTQYF. The CDR3 coding sequence is TGTGCCAGCAGCTTAGGCCGCAAACTAGCGGGAGCGACAGATACGCAGTATTTT.

This clone was detected once. The chain employs TRBV7-9 and TRBJ1-6; no firm D call. Germline CDR1 SEHNR, CDR2 FQNEAQ (reference sequence). The CDR3 sequence is 15 residues long. Between the trimmed V and J ends, which lost 3 bases and 2 bases, there was a span of 8 bases. Written as DNA, the CDR3 is TGTGCCAGCAGCTTGGGAGTAACCTATAATTCACCCCTCCACTTT. This sequence encodes CASSLGVTYNSPLHF. Variable domain in full (rest from reference TRBV7-9 and TRBJ1-6): DTGVSQNPRHKITKRGQNVTFRCDPISEHNRLYWYRQTLGQGPEFLTYFQNEAQLEKSRLLSDRFSAERPKGSFSTLEIQRTEQGDSAMYLCASSLGVTYNSPLHFGNGTRLTVT.

This rearrangement joins TRBV12-5 to TRBJ1-2, with TRBD1 matching over 8 bases. Germline assignment: CDR1 LGHNT and CDR2 FRNRAP. The CDR3 covers 15 residues. The J segment lost 8 bases and the V segment lost 1 base, leaving 9 bases of the junction unmatched. The CDR3 bases are TGTGCTAGTGGTTTGGGATTAACAGGGGGTAGGGGCTACACCTTC. Amino acids: CASGLGLTGGRGYTF.